This T cell receptor (beta chain) was sequenced for a study of T cell repertoires in cytomegalovirus infection. Study at large: Shared public TCR beta signatures pointed to both CMV infection and a matching HLA type. General study findings and limits: The ex vivo response was dominated by HLA-C-restricted CMV-specific TCR beta clonotypes.

TCRdb reanalysed the reads using MiXCR and keeps one entry per CDR3 protein. This table holds around 100,000 distinct CDR3 sequences, around 10% found once. Germline CDR1 MNHEY, CDR2 SMNVEV (reference sequence). The CDR3 spans 13 residues. Unmatched junction bases numbered 3, after V lost 6 bases and J lost 2 bases. This clonotype was detected ten times or more. Its specificity is not known. This sequence was found in a human donor in good health (CMV status not recorded). Some clones in this sample may be carry-over from other donors' samples. Material for sequencing was PBMCs, sequenced either directly or after in vitro stimulation (not recorded which). The chain couples TRBV27 to TRBJ1-2; TRBD1 matches 7 bases. For the CDR3, the DNA is TGTGCCAGCAGCTTGACAGGGAACTATGGCTACACCTTC. Encoded protein: CASSLTGNYGYTF.